This entry lists 22 T cell receptor beta chains sequenced from one sample in a study of PD-L1 blockade in urothelial cancer. Measured with immunoSEQ multiplex PCR; TCRdb has only the in-frame clones, and not every one. The sample gives 83,000 or so clones, approximately 82% of which show up once; around 7.7% is in the top ten. Time point denoted: peripheral blood 6 weeks after treatment start. This specimen consisted of PBMCs, obtained around atezolizumab (anti-PD-L1) treatment. The receptor set was obtained from a man aged 65 to 79 with urothelial cancer.

This chain links TRBV5-4 with TRBJ2-2, with TRBD1 matching 9 bases. With 0 bases clipped from V and 2 bases from J, the junction kept 5 bases outside the gene matches. This CDR3 contains 17 residues. The germline CDR1 and CDR2 sequences are SGHNT and YYREEE (reference sequence). The CDR3 protein is CASSLGQGVINTGELFF. CDR3 sequence (DNA): TGTGCCAGCAGCTTGGGACAGGGGGTGATAAACACCGGGGAGCTGTTTTTT.

The V call is TRBV6-5, the J call TRBJ2-5, with a tentative D call TRBD2 (5 bases). The CDR3 extends over 13 amino acids. With 3 bases removed from V and 4 bases from J, the gap between germline ends came to 9 bases. CDR1 is MNHEY and CDR2 is SVGAGI in the germline V gene. The CDR3 protein is CASSYRLAETQYF. In DNA, the CDR3 is TGTGCCAGCAGTTATAGGCTAGCAGAGACCCAGTACTTC.

The DNA for the CDR3 is TGTGCCACCAGCAGAGATGACAGTGGACCCTACGAGCAGTACTTC. Residues: CATSRDDSGPYEQYF. The chain couples TRBV15 to TRBJ2-7; a possible D gene is TRBD1 (5 bases). Germline lookup yields CDR1 LNHNV and CDR2 YYDKDF (reference sequence). The CDR3 totals 15 residues. Trimming pared 0 bases from V and 2 bases from J, leaving 11 bases between.

In DNA form, the CDR3 reads TGTGCCAGCAGCTTAGGATTGGGGGGAGCCTACGAGCAGTACTTC. Amino acid sequence: CASSLGLGGAYEQYF. This chain connects TRBV7-2 to TRBJ2-7; D perhaps matches TRBD2 (6 bases). Germline CDR1 reads SGHTA; CDR2 reads FQGNSA. Trimming took 1 base from V and 2 from J, leaving 12 bases between them. This CDR3 is 15 amino acids long.

The chain's CDR3 is CASSPWDRSTDTQYF. The CDR3 region has the DNA TGTGCCAGCAGCCCATGGGACAGGAGCACAGATACGCAGTATTTT. The chain recombines TRBV5-4 with TRBJ2-3; 8 bases are a match to TRBD1. CDR3 length: 15 amino acids. The germline V gene encodes CDR1 SGHNT and CDR2 YYREEE (reference sequence). Trimming at V came to 4 bases and at J to 0 bases, leaving 4 bases not matched to a gene.

This clone was counted between two and nine times. CDR3 region: CASRRPGGAGYTF. DNA of the CDR3: TGTGCCAGCAGGCGCCCAGGGGGCGCTGGCTACACCTTC. The chain has TRBV27 and TRBJ1-2, with TRBD1 matching over 8 bases. The CDR3 is 13 amino acids. The germline V gene encodes CDR1 MNHEY and CDR2 SMNVEV (reference sequence). With 6 bases clipped from V and 7 bases from J, the junction kept 7 bases outside the gene matches.

The chain carries TRBV4-1 and TRBJ2-5, with 9 bases fitting TRBD2. The germline CDR1 and CDR2 sequences are MGHRA and YSYEKL. J gave up 5 bases and V 0 bases, and 10 bases lay outside the gene matches. The CDR3 spans 17 residues. CDR3 DNA: TGCGCCAGCAGCCAAGATGGGCGGGGGGGCTTAAGGGAGACCCAGTACTTC. Translating it yields CASSQDGRGGLRETQYF.

V usage is TRBV11-2 and J usage is TRBJ2-7, with a possible D match to TRBD1 (5 bases). V lost 1 base and J lost 7, with 11 bases in between. This CDR3 is built from 13 residues. In germline, CDR1 is SGHAT, CDR2 FQNNGV. The CDR3 nucleotides read TGTGCCAGCAGCTTAGCCAGGGCTGGTGAGCAGTACTTC. Translation gives CASSLARAGEQYF.

CDR3 residues: CASRDRGNNEQFF. DNA of the CDR3: TGTGCCAGCAGGGACAGGGGGAACAATGAGCAGTTCTTC. The chain combines TRBV2 with TRBJ2-1, with 10 bases lining up with TRBD1. The CDR3 sequence is 13 residues long. CDR1 SNHLY and CDR2 FYNNEI come from the germline V gene. Trimming removed 6 bases from V and 5 bases from J; junction bases left unmatched: 1.

This clone was observed a handful of times. This chain joins TRBV6-5 and TRBJ1-6; 8 bases match TRBD1. There are 16 residues in the CDR3. Germline lookup yields CDR1 MNHEY and CDR2 SVGAGI. V shed 2 bases and J 9 bases; nucleotides not matched to a gene: 9. This CDR3 is CASSYQYGQGFSPLHF. The CDR3 bases are TGTGCCAGCAGTTACCAGTACGGACAGGGTTTTTCACCCCTCCACTTT.

V is TRBV5-1 and J is TRBJ2-6; TRBD1 might be the D (5 bases). This CDR3 comprises 15 residues. Trimming took off 3 bases at V and 1 base at J, with 8 bases between the two ends. CDR1 is SGHRS and CDR2 is YFSETQ in the germline V gene. CDR3 region: CASSSQGSGANVLTF. CDR3 nucleotides: TGCGCCAGCAGCTCGCAGGGTTCTGGGGCCAACGTCCTGACTTTC.

The V and J genes are TRBV19 and TRBJ2-2; 7 bases line up with TRBD2. V shed 5 bases and J 3 bases; nucleotides not matched to a gene: 9. The CDR3 runs to 16 residues. CDR1 is LNHDA and CDR2 is SQIVND in the germline V gene (reference sequence). The CDR3 sequence: CASSPPSGRYTGELFF. The DNA of the CDR3 is TGTGCCAGTAGTCCCCCTAGCGGAAGATACACCGGGGAGCTGTTTTTT. Combining the CDR3 with reference TRBV19 and TRBJ2-2 gives the whole variable domain DGGITQSPKYLFRKEGQNVTLSCEQNLNHDAMYWYRQDPGQGLRLIYYSQIVNDFQKGDIAEGYSVSREKKESFPLTVTSAQKNPTAFYLCASSPPSGRYTGELFFGEGSRLTVL.

This chain connects TRBV4-1 to TRBJ2-2; D unclear. Trimming shortened V by 4 bases and J by 6 bases, and 15 bases separated the two germline ends. Germline V gives CDR1 MGHRA, CDR2 YSYEKL. The CDR3 contains 15 residues. CDR3 sequence (DNA): TGCGCCAGCAGCCTAAACCGTGGAGTCTCCGGGGAGCTGTTTTTT. Translation: CASSLNRGVSGELFF.

This chain connects TRBV29-1 to TRBJ1-3, with a possible D match to TRBD1 (5 bases). There are 13 residues in the CDR3. The germline V gene has CDR1 SQVTM and CDR2 ANQGSEA. Trimming shortened V by 3 bases and J by 0 bases, and 6 bases separated the two germline ends. The CDR3 DNA sequence: TGCAGCGTTGACGGGGGCTCTGGAAACACCATATATTTT. Encoded protein: CSVDGGSGNTIYF.

The V call is TRBV5-1, the J call TRBJ1-2; 10 nucleotides align to TRBD1. The V gene end was trimmed by 2 bases and the J gene end by 8 bases; junction bases not matched to a gene: 15. Germline V lookup: CDR1 SGHRS, CDR2 YFSETQ. This CDR3 spans 17 amino acids. This CDR3 reads CASSLTAAGQGSKGYTF. CDR3 DNA: TGCGCCAGCAGCTTAACGGCCGCGGGACAGGGGAGTAAGGGCTACACCTTC.

This clone was counted a single time. The DNA for the CDR3 is TGTGCCATCAGTGACCAGGGCTCTGGAAACACCATATATTTT. Translated, it gives CAISDQGSGNTIYF. The chain carries TRBV10-3 and TRBJ1-3; weak D call: TRBD1 (5 bases). Trimming left V 3 bases short and J 0 bases short, with 6 bases between. The CDR3 has 14 residues. Germline values: CDR1 ENHRY, CDR2 SYGVKD.

The chain employs TRBV6-1 and TRBJ1-2, with TRBD1 matching 7 bases. The germline CDR1 and CDR2 sequences are MNHNS and SASEGT. This CDR3 spans 13 amino acids. Losses at the gene ends were 6 bases for V and 2 bases for J; bases not matched to a gene: 3. CDR3 sequence (DNA): TGTGCCAGCAGCCTGGGACAGAACTATGGCTACACCTTC. It is translated as CASSLGQNYGYTF.

V and J are TRBV7-2 and TRBJ2-7; 11 positions agree with TRBD2. The CDR3 is 16 amino acids. Germline lookup yields CDR1 SGHTA and CDR2 FQGNSA. V dropped 2 bases and J dropped 4; count of bases not matched to a gene: 7. Written as DNA, the CDR3 is TGTGCCAGCAGCTTAACGATAGCGGGAGGGCCGTACGAGCAGTACTTC. It codes for CASSLTIAGGPYEQYF.

This sequence joins TRBV5-4 and TRBJ2-7; D gene ambiguous. The CDR3 runs 13 residues. The germline V gene has CDR1 SGHNT and CDR2 YYREEE (reference sequence). Trimming left V 0 bases short and J 2 bases short, with 6 bases between. CDR3 coding DNA: TGTGCCAGCAGCTTGGATCCGGCCTACGAGCAGTACTTC. It encodes CASSLDPAYEQYF.

V is TRBV9 and J is TRBJ2-3; D is possibly TRBD2 (6 bases). Trimming took off 0 bases at V and 1 base at J, with 15 bases between the two ends. The germline V gene has CDR1 SGDLS and CDR2 YYNGEE. CDR3 length: 17 residues. The CDR3, as DNA: TGTGCCAGCAGCGTAGATGCGGGGTGGGATCGCACAGATACGCAGTATTTT. It yields the protein CASSVDAGWDRTDTQYF.

The rearrangement joins TRBV7-2 to TRBJ2-7, with D possibly TRBD1 on 5 matching bases. The CDR3 extends over 15 amino acids. Between the trimmed V and J ends, which lost 0 bases and 0 bases, there was a span of 9 bases. Germline lookup yields CDR1 SGHTA and CDR2 FQGNSA. The CDR3 protein is CASSLAQGFSYEQYF. CDR3 DNA: TGTGCCAGCAGCTTAGCCCAGGGATTCTCCTACGAGCAGTACTTC.

This rearrangement joins TRBV5-1 to TRBJ2-6, with D tentatively TRBD1 (6 bases). The ends were cut back, 4 bases at V and 0 bases at J, with 14 bases in the middle. CDR1 SGHRS and CDR2 YFSETQ come from the germline V gene. The CDR3 is 17 amino acids. The CDR3 DNA reads as TGCGCCAGCAGCACGGGACATCCGAGCTCTGGGGCCAACGTCCTGACTTTC. It encodes CASSTGHPSSGANVLTF.